These 3 T cell receptor beta chains were sequenced from one sample in a study of T cell changes during pregnancy in multiple sclerosis. Measured with immunoSEQ multiplex PCR; TCRdb has only the in-frame clones, and not every one. Among about 34,000 clones listed, just over 90% were seen once. Sequenced material: peripheral blood, taken in the second trimester of pregnancy. All receptors come from a female donor in good health, enrolled as a control in a pregnancy study.

The CDR3 nucleotides read TGTGCCAGCAGTTTCTACGCAGGGGCCCTTTACGAGCAGTACTTC. Translating gives CASSFYAGALYEQYF. The chain couples TRBV28 to TRBJ2-7, with TRBD1 as a possible D gene (6 bases). Germline CDR1 and CDR2: MDHEN and SYDVKM. V gave up 3 bases and J gave up 4 bases, with 16 bases separating them. The CDR3 extends over 15 amino acids.

This chain links TRBV5-6 with TRBJ1-4, with D possibly matching TRBD1 (5 bases). V lost 0 bases to trimming and J lost 4 bases, with 10 bases between them. This CDR3 is built from 15 residues. Germline V lookup: CDR1 SGHDT, CDR2 YYEEEE. The CDR3 DNA is TGTGCCAGCAGCTTGGGTTCCAGGGTTAATGAAAAACTGTTTTTT. Translated, it gives CASSLGSRVNEKLFF.

The rearrangement uses TRBV28 and TRBJ1-2, with D perhaps matching TRBD1 (6 bases). The CDR3 is made up of 10 amino acids. CDR1 and CDR2 from the germline V gene are MDHEN and SYDVKM. Trimming pared 6 bases from V and 8 bases from J, leaving 7 bases between. The CDR3 DNA reads as TGTGCCAGCAGCGACAGGGGCTACACCTTC. It codes for CASSDRGYTF.